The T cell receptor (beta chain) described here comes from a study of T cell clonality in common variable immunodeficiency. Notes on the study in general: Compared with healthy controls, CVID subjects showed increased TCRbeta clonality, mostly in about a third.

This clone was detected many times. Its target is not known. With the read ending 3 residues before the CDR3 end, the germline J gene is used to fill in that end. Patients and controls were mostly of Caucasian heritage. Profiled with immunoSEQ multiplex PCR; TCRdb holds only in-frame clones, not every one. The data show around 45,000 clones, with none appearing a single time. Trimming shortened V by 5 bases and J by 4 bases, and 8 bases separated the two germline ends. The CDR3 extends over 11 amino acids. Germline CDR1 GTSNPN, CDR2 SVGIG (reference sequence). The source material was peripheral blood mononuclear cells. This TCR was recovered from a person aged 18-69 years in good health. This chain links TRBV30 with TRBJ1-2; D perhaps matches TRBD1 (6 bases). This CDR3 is CAWGQLYGYTF. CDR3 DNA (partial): TGTGCCTGGGGACAGCTCTATGGC.